The 20 T cell receptor beta chains listed next were all sequenced from one sample in a study of T cells in tuberculosis. Libraries were prepared by immunoSEQ multiplex PCR; TCRdb keeps only in-frame clonotypes and omits some of them. Here the sample spans under 30,000 clones, 92% being singletons. Documented time point: new active TB diagnosis, blood taken before or within 7 days of starting treatment. Specimen: PBMCs, collected at tuberculosis diagnosis. The receptor source for this set is an adult with tuberculosis.

V gene TRBV28 combines with J gene TRBJ2-7; a possible D gene is TRBD2 (7 bases). CDR1 and CDR2 from the germline V gene are MDHEN and SYDVKM. Trimming removed 4 bases at V and 2 bases at J, with 15 bases between. This CDR3 has 15 residues. In DNA, the CDR3 is TGTGCCAGCAGTTCCCACGGGGGGCTCCCCTACGAGCAGTACTTC. The encoded protein is CASSSHGGLPYEQYF.

V is TRBV6-6 and J is TRBJ1-2; tentative D call: TRBD1 (6 bases). The germline V gene encodes CDR1 MNHNY and CDR2 SVGAGI (reference sequence). The CDR3 has 15 residues. The V end was cut by 5 bases, the J end by 3 bases, with 16 bases between. CDR3 region: CASSPPPDSYYGYTF. In nucleotides, the CDR3 is TGTGCCAGCAGTCCGCCCCCGGACAGCTACTATGGCTACACCTTC.

The chain combines TRBV11-2 with TRBJ2-7; 12 bases line up with TRBD2. This CDR3 region has 16 residues. V was pared by 1 base and J by 7 bases, with 8 bases of the junction left unmatched. Germline CDR1 SGHAT, CDR2 FQNNGV. This CDR3 reads CASSLAPLAGGQEQYF. CDR3 bases: TGTGCCAGCAGCTTAGCCCCCCTAGCGGGAGGGCAGGAGCAGTACTTC.

The chain carries TRBV6-1 and TRBJ1-1, with 9 positions matching TRBD1. The germline CDR1 and CDR2 sequences are MNHNS and SASEGT. The trim removed 2 bases at V and 1 base at J, leaving 14 bases unmatched. This CDR3 has 19 amino acids. As DNA, the CDR3 is TGTGCCAGCAGTGAATTAAGGAGCGGGACAGGGTTTAGGAACACTGAAGCTTTCTTT. It codes for CASSELRSGTGFRNTEAFF.

This clone was seen only once. The chain is built from TRBV30 and TRBJ1-2; D gene ambiguous. Germline assignment: CDR1 GTSNPN and CDR2 SVGIG (reference sequence). V was clipped by 1 base and J by 6 bases, with 6 bases between them. The length of the CDR3 is 11 residues. The CDR3 DNA is TGTGCCTGGAGTGGGCTGCATGGCTACACCTTC. Translating gives CAWSGLHGYTF.

The rearrangement links TRBV15 to TRBJ2-3; a possible D gene is TRBD1 (5 bases). The CDR3 totals 16 residues. V was pared by 0 bases and J by 1 base, with 11 bases between. CDR1 and CDR2 (germline): LNHNV, YYDKDF (reference sequence). CDR3 amino acids: CATSRDRQGGTDTQYF. In DNA form, the CDR3 reads TGTGCCACCAGCAGAGATAGGCAGGGTGGCACAGATACGCAGTATTTT. The full variable domain, its missing parts supplied by reference TRBV15 and TRBJ2-3, is DAMVIQNPRYQVTQFGKPVTLSCSQTLNHNVMYWYQQKSSQAPKLLFHYYDKDFNNEADTPDNFQSRRPNTSFCFLDIRSPGLGDTAMYLCATSRDRQGGTDTQYFGPGTRLTVL.

Here the CDR3 reads CASSPSSGSVDTQYF. The CDR3 DNA reads TGTGCCAGCAGCCCAAGTAGCGGGAGCGTAGATACGCAGTATTTT. The rearrangement uses TRBV9 and TRBJ2-3; 9 bases line up with TRBD2. In germline, CDR1 is SGDLS, CDR2 YYNGEE. Trimming removed 4 bases from V and 5 bases from J; junction bases left unmatched: 8. The CDR3 is 15 residues long.

The rearrangement uses TRBV4-2 and TRBJ1-4, with 8 bases identical to TRBD1. This CDR3 region has 15 residues. The V gene's germline CDR1 is LGHNA and CDR2 YNFKEQ. V was pared by 0 bases and J by 8 bases, with 5 bases of the junction left unmatched. The CDR3 DNA reads as TGTGCCAGCAGCCAAGACCCAACAGGGGGGGAAAAACTGTTTTTT. Protein: CASSQDPTGGEKLFF.

This chain links TRBV5-6 with TRBJ2-6; 7 nucleotides agree with TRBD1. The length of the CDR3 is 16 residues. The ends lost 4 bases at V and 4 bases at J; junction bases unmatched: 8. From germline, CDR1 is SGHDT and CDR2 YYEEEE. The CDR3 reads CASSLDRVFGANVLTF. As DNA, the CDR3 is TGTGCCAGCAGCCTCGACAGGGTCTTCGGGGCCAACGTCCTGACTTTC.

V usage is TRBV6-5 and J usage is TRBJ2-7, with 11 bases matching TRBD2. CDR1 is MNHEY and CDR2 is SVGAGI in the germline V gene. Trimming at V came to 5 bases and at J to 1 base, leaving 4 bases not matched to a gene. CDR3 length equals 15 residues. CDR3 in amino acids: CASSRSSGGSYEQYF. CDR3 bases: TGTGCCAGCAGTCGATCTAGCGGGGGGTCCTACGAGCAGTACTTC.

The V call is TRBV2, the J call TRBJ1-3, with a possible D match to TRBD1 (6 bases). V gave up 6 bases and J gave up 3 bases, with 18 bases separating them. CDR3 length: 16 amino acids. Germline CDR1 is SNHLY and CDR2 is FYNNEI. DNA for the CDR3: TGTGCCAGCAGCCTCGTTGGGGGCCGAAGTGGAAACACCATATATTTT. It translates to CASSLVGGRSGNTIYF.

The chain has TRBV5-1 and TRBJ2-5, with TRBD2 matching 10 bases. Germline values: CDR1 SGHRS, CDR2 YFSETQ. The CDR3 contains 17 residues. Trimming removed 4 bases from V and 1 base from J; junction bases left unmatched: 10. The CDR3 coding sequence is TGCGCCAGCAGCGCGTTAGGGCTAGCGGGGGCCCAAGAGACCCAGTACTTC. Its translation is CASSALGLAGAQETQYF.

The V and J genes are TRBV5-4 and TRBJ2-7; TRBD2 agrees at 14 bases. This CDR3 has 16 residues. The germline CDR1 and CDR2 sequences are SGHNT and YYREEE (reference sequence). The V segment lost 2 bases and the J segment 2 bases; nucleotides outside the gene matches: 3. The CDR3 DNA follows: TGTGCCAGCAGCTTACCGGGACTAGCGGGGGCCTACGAGCAGTACTTC. It translates to CASSLPGLAGAYEQYF.

V and J are TRBV20-1 and TRBJ2-3; 7 bases match TRBD2. The germline CDR1 and CDR2 sequences are DFQATT and SNEGSKA (reference sequence). The junction had 0 bases not matched to a gene; V was cut back by 3 bases and J by 6 bases. The CDR3 consists of 11 residues. CDR3 in amino acids: CSARGGDTQYF. CDR3 in DNA: TGCAGTGCTAGGGGAGGGGATACGCAGTATTTT.

The CDR3 sequence: CSARREAGYTF. The CDR3 DNA sequence: TGCAGTGCTAGAAGGGAGGCTGGCTACACCTTC. J is TRBJ1-2 and V is TRBV20-1; unclear D gene. Germline CDR1 reads DFQATT; CDR2 reads SNEGSKA (reference sequence). CDR3 size: 11 residues. V was trimmed by 2 bases and J by 7 bases, leaving 8 bases between them.

This chain uses TRBV30 with TRBJ2-1; 10 positions agree with TRBD2. Germline trimming cut 7 bases from V and 5 bases from J; bases unmatched to any gene: 5. This CDR3 spans 13 amino acids. CDR1 is GTSNPN, CDR2 SVGIG, per germline (reference sequence). The CDR3 DNA sequence: TGTGCCTTATCTAGCGGGAGCCACAATGAGCAGTTCTTC. Amino acids: CALSSGSHNEQFF.

J is TRBJ2-5 and V is TRBV6-6; TRBD1 matches 9 bases. The end of the DNA is better explained by TRBJ2-7, so the J call may be wrong. The CDR3 loop spans 14 amino acids. Looked up from germline, CDR1 is MNHNY and CDR2 is SVGAGI (reference sequence). The CDR3 DNA reads as TGTGCCAGCAGCCGACAGGGGGAAATCTACGAGCAGTACTTC. Translated, it gives CASSRQGEIYEQYF.

The chain is built from TRBV15 and TRBJ2-7; 7 bases align to TRBD1. Per germline, CDR1 LNHNV and CDR2 YYDKDF (reference sequence). The CDR3 spans 16 residues. V lost 1 base and J lost 1; bases outside the gene matches: 7. CDR3 protein: CATSRARDSPSYEQYF. The CDR3 nucleotides are TGTGCCACCAGCAGAGCCAGGGACAGCCCTTCCTACGAGCAGTACTTC. The whole variable domain, remainder taken from reference TRBV15 and TRBJ2-7, is DAMVIQNPRYQVTQFGKPVTLSCSQTLNHNVMYWYQQKSSQAPKLLFHYYDKDFNNEADTPDNFQSRRPNTSFCFLDIRSPGLGDTAMYLCATSRARDSPSYEQYFGPGTRLTVT.

The chain recombines TRBV13 with TRBJ2-1; 13 bases align to TRBD2. The ends lost 4 bases at V and 10 bases at J; junction bases unmatched: 19. Per the germline V gene, CDR1 is PRHDT and CDR2 is FYEKMQ (reference sequence). The CDR3 covers 19 residues. The CDR3: CASSSSEFPGLAGLREQFF. In DNA, the CDR3 is TGTGCCAGCAGCTCCTCTGAGTTTCCGGGACTAGCGGGATTACGGGAGCAGTTCTTC. Using reference TRBV13 and TRBJ2-1 for the parts outside the CDR3, the full variable domain is AAGVIQSPRHLIKEKRETATLKCYPIPRHDTVYWYQQGPGQDPQFLISFYEKMQSDKGSIPDRFSAQQFSDYHSELNMSSLELGDSALYFCASSSSEFPGLAGLREQFFGPGTRLTVL.

This clone was observed once. The chain combines TRBV19 with TRBJ2-1; 10 bases agree with TRBD2. V lost 4 bases, J lost 6 bases, and 15 bases stayed unmatched. This CDR3 has 18 residues. CDR1 and CDR2 from the germline V gene are LNHDA and SQIVND (reference sequence). The CDR3 DNA sequence: TGTGCCAGTAGTAGGGGACAGCTAGCGGGAGCTCTCGGCAATGAGCAGTTCTTC. It encodes CASSRGQLAGALGNEQFF.